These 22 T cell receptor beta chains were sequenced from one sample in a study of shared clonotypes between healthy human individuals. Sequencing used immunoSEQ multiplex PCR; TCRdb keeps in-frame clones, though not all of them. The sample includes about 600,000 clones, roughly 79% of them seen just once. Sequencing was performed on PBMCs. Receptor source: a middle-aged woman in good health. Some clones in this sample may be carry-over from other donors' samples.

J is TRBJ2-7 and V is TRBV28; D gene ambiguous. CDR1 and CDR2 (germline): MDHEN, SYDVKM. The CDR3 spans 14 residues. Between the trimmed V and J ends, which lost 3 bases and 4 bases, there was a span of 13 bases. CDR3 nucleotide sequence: TGTGCCAGCAGTTTTGGCAGGAGATATTACGAGCAGTACTTC. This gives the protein CASSFGRRYYEQYF.

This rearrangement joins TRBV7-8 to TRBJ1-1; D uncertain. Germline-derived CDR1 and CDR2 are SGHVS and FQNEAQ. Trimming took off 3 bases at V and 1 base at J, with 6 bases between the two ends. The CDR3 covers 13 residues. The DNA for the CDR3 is TGTGCCAGCAGCTTCTCAGCGAACACTGAAGCTTTCTTT. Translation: CASSFSANTEAFF.

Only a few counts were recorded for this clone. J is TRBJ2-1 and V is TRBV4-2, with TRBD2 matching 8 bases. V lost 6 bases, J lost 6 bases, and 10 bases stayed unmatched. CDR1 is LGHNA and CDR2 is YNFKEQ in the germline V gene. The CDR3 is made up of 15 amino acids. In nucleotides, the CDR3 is TGTGCCAGCAGTTACAGGCGGGAGGTTCCCAATGAGCAGTTCTTC. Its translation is CASSYRREVPNEQFF.

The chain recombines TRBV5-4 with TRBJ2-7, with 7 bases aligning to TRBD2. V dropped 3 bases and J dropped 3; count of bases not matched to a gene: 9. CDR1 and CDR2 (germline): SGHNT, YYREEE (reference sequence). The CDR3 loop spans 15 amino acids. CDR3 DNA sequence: TGTGCCAGCAGCTGGGGAGCGGGAACAGTCTACGAGCAGTACTTC. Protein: CASSWGAGTVYEQYF.

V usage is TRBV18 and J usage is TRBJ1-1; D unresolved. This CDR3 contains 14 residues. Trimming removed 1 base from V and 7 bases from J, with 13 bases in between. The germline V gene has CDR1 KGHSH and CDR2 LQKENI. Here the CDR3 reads CASSPRQDDDEAFF. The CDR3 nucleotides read TGTGCCAGCTCACCACGCCAGGACGATGATGAAGCTTTCTTT.

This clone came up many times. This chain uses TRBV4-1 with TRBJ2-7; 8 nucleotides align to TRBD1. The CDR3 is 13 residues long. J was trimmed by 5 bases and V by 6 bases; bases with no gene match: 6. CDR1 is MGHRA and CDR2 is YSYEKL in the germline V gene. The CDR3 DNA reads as TGCGCCAGCAGACGGACAGGGAAAGACGAGCAGTACTTC. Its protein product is CASRRTGKDEQYF.

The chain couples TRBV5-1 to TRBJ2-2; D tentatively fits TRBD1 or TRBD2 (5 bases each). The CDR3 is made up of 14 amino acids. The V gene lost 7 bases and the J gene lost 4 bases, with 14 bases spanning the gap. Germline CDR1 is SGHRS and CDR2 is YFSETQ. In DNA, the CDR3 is TGCGCCAGCGAGAAGGCAGGGACCACCGGGGAGCTGTTTTTT. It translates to CASEKAGTTGELFF.

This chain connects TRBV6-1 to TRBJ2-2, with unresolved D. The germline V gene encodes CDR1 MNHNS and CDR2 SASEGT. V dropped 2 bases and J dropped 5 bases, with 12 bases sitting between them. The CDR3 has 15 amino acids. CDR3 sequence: CASSEINGDTGELFF. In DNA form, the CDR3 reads TGTGCCAGCAGTGAAATAAATGGCGATACCGGGGAGCTGTTTTTT.

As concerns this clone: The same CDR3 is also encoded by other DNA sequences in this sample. The CDR3 coding sequence is TGTGCCAGCTCACCAGGGGAAAAACTGTTTTTT. It yields the protein CASSPGEKLFF. The chain couples TRBV18 to TRBJ1-4; D gene ambiguous. CDR1 KGHSH and CDR2 LQKENI come from the germline V gene. V was pared by 2 bases and J by 8 bases, with 3 bases between. CDR3 length: 11 amino acids.

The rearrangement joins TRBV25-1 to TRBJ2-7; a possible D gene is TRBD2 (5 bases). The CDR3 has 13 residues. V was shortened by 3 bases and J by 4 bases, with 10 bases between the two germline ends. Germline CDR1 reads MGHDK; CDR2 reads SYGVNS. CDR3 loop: CASSDLWEYEQYF. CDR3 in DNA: TGTGCCAGCAGTGACCTTTGGGAGTACGAGCAGTACTTC.

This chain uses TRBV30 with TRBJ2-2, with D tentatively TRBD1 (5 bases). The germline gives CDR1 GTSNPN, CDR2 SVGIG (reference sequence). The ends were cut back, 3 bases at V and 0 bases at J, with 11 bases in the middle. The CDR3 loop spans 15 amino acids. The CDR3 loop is CAWSQGITNTGELFF. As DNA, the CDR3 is TGTGCCTGGAGCCAGGGTATTACGAACACCGGGGAGCTGTTTTTT.

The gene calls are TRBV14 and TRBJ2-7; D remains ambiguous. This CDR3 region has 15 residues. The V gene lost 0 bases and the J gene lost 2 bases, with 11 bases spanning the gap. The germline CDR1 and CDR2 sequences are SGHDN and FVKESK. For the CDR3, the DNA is TGTGCCAGCAGCCAAGAAGGGCATAAGACCTACGAGCAGTACTTC. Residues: CASSQEGHKTYEQYF.

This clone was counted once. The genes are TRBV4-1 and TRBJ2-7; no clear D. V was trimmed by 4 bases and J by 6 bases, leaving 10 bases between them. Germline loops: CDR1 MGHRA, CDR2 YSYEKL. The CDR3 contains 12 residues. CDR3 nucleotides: TGCGCCAGCAGCCGTCATGGAAGCGAGCAGTACTTC. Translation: CASSRHGSEQYF.

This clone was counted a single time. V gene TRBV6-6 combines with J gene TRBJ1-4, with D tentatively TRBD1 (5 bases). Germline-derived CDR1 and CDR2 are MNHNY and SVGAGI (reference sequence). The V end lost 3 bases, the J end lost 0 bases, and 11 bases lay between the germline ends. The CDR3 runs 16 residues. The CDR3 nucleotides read TGTGCCAGCAGTTATCGGGACCGACCAACTAATGAAAAACTGTTTTTT. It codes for CASSYRDRPTNEKLFF.

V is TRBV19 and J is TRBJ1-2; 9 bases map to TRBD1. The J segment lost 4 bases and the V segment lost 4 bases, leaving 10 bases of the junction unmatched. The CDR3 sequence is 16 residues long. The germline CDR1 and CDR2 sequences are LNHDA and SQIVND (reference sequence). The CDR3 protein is CASSTEKQGAGYGYTF. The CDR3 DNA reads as TGTGCCAGTAGTACCGAAAAACAGGGGGCTGGCTATGGCTACACCTTC.

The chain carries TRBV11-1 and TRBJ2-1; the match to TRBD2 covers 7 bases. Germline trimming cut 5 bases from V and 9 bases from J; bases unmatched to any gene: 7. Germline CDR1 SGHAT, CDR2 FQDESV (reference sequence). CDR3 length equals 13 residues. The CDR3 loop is CASSPRLAREQFF. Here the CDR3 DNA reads TGTGCCAGCAGCCCTCGACTAGCCCGTGAGCAGTTCTTC. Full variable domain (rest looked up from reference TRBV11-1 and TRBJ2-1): EAEVAQSPRYKITEKSQAVAFWCDPISGHATLYWYRQILGQGPELLVQFQDESVVDDSQLPKDRFSAERLKGVDSTLKIQPAELGDSAMYLCASSPRLAREQFFGPGTRLTVL.

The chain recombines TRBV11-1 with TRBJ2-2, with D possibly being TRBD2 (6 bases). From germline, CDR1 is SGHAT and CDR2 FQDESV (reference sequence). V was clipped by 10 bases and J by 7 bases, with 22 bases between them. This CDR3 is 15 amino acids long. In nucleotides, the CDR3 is TGTGCCACCCAGCTTTCCGACGGGAGCGGCGGGGAGCTGTTTTTT. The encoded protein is CATQLSDGSGGELFF.

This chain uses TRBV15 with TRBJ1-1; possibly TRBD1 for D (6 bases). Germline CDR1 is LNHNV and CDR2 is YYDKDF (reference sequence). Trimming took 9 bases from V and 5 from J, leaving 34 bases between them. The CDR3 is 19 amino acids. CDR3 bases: TGTGCCACTCAATCCAGGCTGGGGGGCGCTCGAGGAGGCTCGACTGAAGCTTTCTTT. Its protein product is CATQSRLGGARGGSTEAFF. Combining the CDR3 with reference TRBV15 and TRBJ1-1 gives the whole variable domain DAMVIQNPRYQVTQFGKPVTLSCSQTLNHNVMYWYQQKSSQAPKLLFHYYDKDFNNEADTPDNFQSRRPNTSFCFLDIRSPGLGDTAMYLCATQSRLGGARGGSTEAFFGQGTRLTVV.

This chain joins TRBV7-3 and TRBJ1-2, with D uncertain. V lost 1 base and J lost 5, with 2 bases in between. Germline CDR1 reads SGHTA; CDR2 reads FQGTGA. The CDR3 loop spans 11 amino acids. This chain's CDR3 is CASSLKYGYTF. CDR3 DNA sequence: TGTGCCAGCAGCTTAAAGTATGGCTACACCTTC.

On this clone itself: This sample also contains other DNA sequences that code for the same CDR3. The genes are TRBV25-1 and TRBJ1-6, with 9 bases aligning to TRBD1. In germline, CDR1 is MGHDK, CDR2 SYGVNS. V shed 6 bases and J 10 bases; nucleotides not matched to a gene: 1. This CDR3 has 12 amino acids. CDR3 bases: TGTGCCAGCAGGGACAGGGGCTCACCCCTCCACTTT. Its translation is CASRDRGSPLHF.

DNA of the CDR3: TGTGCCAGCAGCAACAGTTTTTACACTGAAGCTTTCTTT. Its protein is CASSNSFYTEAFF. The chain carries TRBV6-6 and TRBJ1-1; D is unresolved. There are 13 residues in the CDR3. The V and J ends lost 6 bases and 3 bases respectively, with 11 bases between them. CDR1 and CDR2 from the germline V gene are MNHNY and SVGAGI (reference sequence).

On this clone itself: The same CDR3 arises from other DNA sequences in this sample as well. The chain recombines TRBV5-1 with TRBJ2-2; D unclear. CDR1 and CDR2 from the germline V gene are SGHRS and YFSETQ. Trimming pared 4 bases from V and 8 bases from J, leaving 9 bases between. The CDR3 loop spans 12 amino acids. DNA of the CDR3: TGCGCCAGCAGCCACCCAACTGGGGAGCTGTTTTTT. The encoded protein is CASSHPTGELFF.